This is a list of T cell receptor beta chains from one sample in a study of cytomegalovirus exposure and HLA in healthy donors. Sequencing used immunoSEQ multiplex PCR; TCRdb keeps in-frame clones, though not all of them. Of 65,000 to 70,000 clones listed, over 80% are singletons. The sample comprised PBMCs. Every receptor here comes from a young man in good health and CMV-seronegative. Both conserved end residues are part of each CDR3. D genes are given only for firm matches. Not every row has a clone size; where given, it reads once, few, many or a size class.

cdr3_nt cdr3_aa j_call d_call clone_size v_call
TGTGCCACGGAGAGCGGTGCTAGCACAGATACGCAGTATTTT CATESGASTDTQYF TRBJ2-3 NA NA TRBV10-3
TGTGCCAGCAGCTTCGGTATGGCTAATGAAAAACTGTTTTTT CASSFGMANEKLFF TRBJ1-4 NA once TRBV5-6
TGTGCCAGCAGGACTAGCGCTTACAATGAGCAGTTCTTC CASRTSAYNEQFF TRBJ2-1 TRBD2 NA TRBV6-5
TGTGCCAGCAGGGGTTGGAGGGAAGCTTTCTTT CASRGWREAFF TRBJ1-1 NA NA TRBV6-5
TGTGCCAGCAGCGAACCGGGACTAGCGGGAGTTCACGAGCAGTACTTC CASSEPGLAGVHEQYF TRBJ2-7 TRBD2 NA TRBV7-8
TGTGCCAGCAGCTCCACGGAGTACCAAGAGACCCAGTACTTC CASSSTEYQETQYF TRBJ2-5 NA NA TRBV7-6
TGTGCCAGCAGCTCCCGAAGGGGTCGTCACACTGAAGCTTTCTTT CASSSRRGRHTEAFF TRBJ1-1 NA once TRBV7-9
TGTGCCAGCAGCCAAGATTCCTTGGACCTAGCGTTATACAATGAGCAGTTCTTC CASSQDSLDLALYNEQFF TRBJ2-1 NA NA TRBV14
TGTGCCATCACCCCTGGGGCGGCAGGGGGGACAGATACGCAGTATTTT CAITPGAAGGTDTQYF TRBJ2-3 NA NA TRBV10-3
TGCAGCGCCCGACAACAGAACCTGAACACTGAAGCTTTCTTT CSARQQNLNTEAFF TRBJ1-1 NA NA TRBV29-1
TGTGCCAGCACGGACAGGGGGCTGGCTGGGGCCAACGTCCTGACTTTC CASTDRGLAGANVLTF TRBJ2-6 TRBD1 NA TRBV6-6
TGTGCCAGCAGCTTGGAGCGGGAGCTGTACTTC CASSLERELYF TRBJ2-7 TRBD2 NA TRBV5-4
TGTGCCAGCAGTTTAAGGGGGAGGGGACGCAGCGAGCAGTACTTC CASSLRGRGRSEQYF TRBJ2-7 NA NA TRBV27
TGCAGCGCCAGGACAGGGGAGAGAAACGAGCAGTACTTC CSARTGERNEQYF TRBJ2-7 TRBD1 NA TRBV29-1
TGTGCCAGCAGTGCCGACAGTTATAGCAATCAGCCCCAGCATTTT CASSADSYSNQPQHF TRBJ1-5 NA NA TRBV2
TGTGCCAGCAGCGCCCGACAGGATAATGAAAAACTGTTTTTT CASSARQDNEKLFF TRBJ1-4 NA NA TRBV9
TGCGCCAGCAGCCTGGACAGGGGTTCTTCTTATACCTACGAGCAGTACTTC CASSLDRGSSYTYEQYF TRBJ2-7 TRBD1 NA TRBV5-1
TGCGCCAGCAGCTTGGCACTAGCGGGGAGTAATGAGCAGTTCTTC CASSLALAGSNEQFF TRBJ2-1 TRBD2 NA TRBV5-1
TGTGCCAGCAGCTTGGCTAGCGGGAGGCCCGGTGGAGAGACCCAGTACTTC CASSLASGRPGGETQYF TRBJ2-5 TRBD2 NA TRBV7-9
TGTGCCAGCAGCTTGGCTAGCGGGACGACCTACAATGAGCAGTTCTTC CASSLASGTTYNEQFF TRBJ2-1 TRBD2 NA TRBV5-6
TGTGCCAGCAGGCCGGAGGACAGGGCCGGGACCCAGTACTTC CASRPEDRAGTQYF TRBJ2-5 TRBD1 NA TRBV2
TGCGCCAGCAGCTTGGCGTCCCTGAGCTCTGGAAACACCATATATTTT CASSLASLSSGNTIYF TRBJ1-3 NA NA TRBV5-1
TGTGCCAGCACCGACAGACCTACGGGCGGAAACACCATATATTTT CASTDRPTGGNTIYF TRBJ1-3 NA few TRBV6-1
TGTGCCAGCAGTTACTCCCTGGCGGGAGGGTACAATGAGCAGTTCTTC CASSYSLAGGYNEQFF TRBJ2-1 TRBD2 NA TRBV6-5
TGTGCCACCCGCGGTTGGGAGACCCAGTACTTC CATRGWETQYF TRBJ2-5 NA NA TRBV27
TGTGCCAGCAGCTTCTCCAGGGCGACTGAAGCTTTCTTT CASSFSRATEAFF TRBJ1-1 NA NA TRBV5-6
TGTGCCAGCAGCGGACAGGGGATGCAAGAGACCCAGTACTTC CASSGQGMQETQYF TRBJ2-5 TRBD1 NA TRBV28
TGTGCCAGCAGCTTAAATGGACAGCTGAACACTGAAGCTTTCTTT CASSLNGQLNTEAFF TRBJ1-1 NA NA TRBV7-3